This T cell receptor (beta chain) was retrieved from a study of OX40 agonist ivuxolimab in advanced cancers. Assay used: immunoSEQ multiplex PCR; TCRdb lists only in-frame clones, some missing. The repertoire has some 94,000 clones, roughly nine tenths of them found once; the top ten carry around 3.4%. CDR1 and CDR2 from the germline V gene are LNHDA and SQIVND (reference sequence). The CDR3 length is 15 residues. V dropped 6 bases and J dropped 0 bases, with 14 bases sitting between them. The sequence was collected from an adult with an advanced solid tumor such as melanoma, head and neck, liver or kidney cancer. The J gene is TRBJ1-2, the V gene TRBV19, with a weak D call TRBD1 (5 bases). The specimen comprised CD4+ or CD8+ T cells sorted from blood, sampled in a trial of the OX40 agonist ivuxolimab. The CDR3: CASRRDGIANYGYTF. The DNA of the CDR3 is TGTGCCAGTAGAAGGGACGGAATAGCTAACTATGGCTACACCTTC.